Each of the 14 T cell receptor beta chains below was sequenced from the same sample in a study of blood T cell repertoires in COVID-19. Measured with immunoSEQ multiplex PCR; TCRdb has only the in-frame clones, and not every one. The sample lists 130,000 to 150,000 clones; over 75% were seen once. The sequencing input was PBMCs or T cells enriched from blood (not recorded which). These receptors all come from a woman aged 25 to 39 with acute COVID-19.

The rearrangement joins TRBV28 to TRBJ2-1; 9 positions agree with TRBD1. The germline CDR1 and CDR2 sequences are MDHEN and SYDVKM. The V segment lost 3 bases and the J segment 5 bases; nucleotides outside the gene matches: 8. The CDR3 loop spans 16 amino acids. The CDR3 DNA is TGTGCCAGCAGTTTCATAACAGGGGGCTATAACAATGAGCAGTTCTTC. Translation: CASSFITGGYNNEQFF.

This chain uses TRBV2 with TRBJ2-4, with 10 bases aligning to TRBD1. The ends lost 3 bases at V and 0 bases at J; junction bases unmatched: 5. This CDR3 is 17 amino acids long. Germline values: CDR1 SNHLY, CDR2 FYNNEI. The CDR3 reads CASSDPGTGVAKNIQYF. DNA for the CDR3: TGTGCCAGCAGTGACCCCGGGACAGGGGTAGCCAAAAACATTCAGTACTTC.

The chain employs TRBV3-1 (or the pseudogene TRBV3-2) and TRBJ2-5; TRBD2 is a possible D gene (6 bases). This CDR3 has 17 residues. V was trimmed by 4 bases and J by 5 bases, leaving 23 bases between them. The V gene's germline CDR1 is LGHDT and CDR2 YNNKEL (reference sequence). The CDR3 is CASSPHKGTARGETQYF. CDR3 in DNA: TGTGCCAGCAGCCCGCATAAAGGGACTGCCCGTGGGGAGACCCAGTACTTC.

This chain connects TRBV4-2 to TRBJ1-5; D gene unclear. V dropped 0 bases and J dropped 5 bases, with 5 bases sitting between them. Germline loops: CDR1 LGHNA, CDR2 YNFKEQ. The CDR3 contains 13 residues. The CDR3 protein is CASSQDSYQPQHF. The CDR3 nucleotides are TGTGCCAGCAGCCAAGATAGTTATCAGCCCCAGCATTTT.

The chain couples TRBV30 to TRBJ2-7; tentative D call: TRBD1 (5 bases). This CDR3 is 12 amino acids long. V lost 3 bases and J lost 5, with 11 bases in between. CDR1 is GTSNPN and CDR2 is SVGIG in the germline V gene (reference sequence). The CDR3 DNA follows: TGTGCCTGGAGAGGGGCCTACGACGAGCAGTACTTC. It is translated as CAWRGAYDEQYF. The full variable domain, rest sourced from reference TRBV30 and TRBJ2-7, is SQTIHQWPATLVQPVGSPLSLECTVEGTSNPNLYWYRQAAGRGLQLLFYSVGIGQISSEVPQNLSASRPQDRQFILSSKKLLLSDSGFYLCAWRGAYDEQYFGPGTRLTVT.

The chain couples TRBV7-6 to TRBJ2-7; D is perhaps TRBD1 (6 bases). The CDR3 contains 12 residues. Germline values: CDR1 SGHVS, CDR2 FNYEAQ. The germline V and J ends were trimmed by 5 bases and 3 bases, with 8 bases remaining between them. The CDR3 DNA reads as TGTGCCAGCAGCGTGACAGGCTACGAGCAGTACTTC. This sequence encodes CASSVTGYEQYF.

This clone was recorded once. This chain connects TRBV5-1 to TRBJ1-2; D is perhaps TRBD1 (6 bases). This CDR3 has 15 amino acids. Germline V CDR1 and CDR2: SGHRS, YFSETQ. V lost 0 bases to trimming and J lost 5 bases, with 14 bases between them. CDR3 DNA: TGCGCCAGCAGCTTGGCAGGACAGACACCATATGGCTACACCTTC. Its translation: CASSLAGQTPYGYTF.

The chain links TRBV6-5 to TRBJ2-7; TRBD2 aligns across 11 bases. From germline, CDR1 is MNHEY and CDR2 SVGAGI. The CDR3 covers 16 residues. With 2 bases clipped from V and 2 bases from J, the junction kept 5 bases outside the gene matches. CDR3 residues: CASSYQGTSGPYEQYF. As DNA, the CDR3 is TGTGCCAGCAGTTACCAGGGGACTAGCGGCCCCTACGAGCAGTACTTC.

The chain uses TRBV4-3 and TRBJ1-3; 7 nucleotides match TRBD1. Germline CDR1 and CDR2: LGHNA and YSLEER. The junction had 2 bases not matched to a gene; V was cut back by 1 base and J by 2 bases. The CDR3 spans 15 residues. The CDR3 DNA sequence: TGCGCCAGCAGCCAAGGAGGGACAGCTGGAAACACCATATATTTT. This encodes CASSQGGTAGNTIYF.

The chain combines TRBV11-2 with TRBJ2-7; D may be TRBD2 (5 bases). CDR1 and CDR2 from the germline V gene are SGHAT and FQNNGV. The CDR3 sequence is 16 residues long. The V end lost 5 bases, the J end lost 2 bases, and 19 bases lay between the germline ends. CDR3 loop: CASSPDLTRAPYEQYF. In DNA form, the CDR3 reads TGTGCCAGCAGCCCCGACCTTACTAGGGCCCCCTACGAGCAGTACTTC. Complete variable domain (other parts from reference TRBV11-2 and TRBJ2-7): EAGVAQSPRYKIIEKRQSVAFWCNPISGHATLYWYQQILGQGPKLLIQFQNNGVVDDSQLPKDRFSAERLKGVDSTLKIQPAKLEDSAVYLCASSPDLTRAPYEQYFGPGTRLTVT.

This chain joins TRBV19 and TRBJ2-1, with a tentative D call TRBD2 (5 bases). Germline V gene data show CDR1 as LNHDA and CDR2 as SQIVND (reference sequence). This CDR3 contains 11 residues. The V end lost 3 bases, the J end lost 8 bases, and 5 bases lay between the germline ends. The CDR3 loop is CASSMRDEQFF. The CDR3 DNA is TGTGCCAGTAGTATGAGGGATGAGCAGTTCTTC.

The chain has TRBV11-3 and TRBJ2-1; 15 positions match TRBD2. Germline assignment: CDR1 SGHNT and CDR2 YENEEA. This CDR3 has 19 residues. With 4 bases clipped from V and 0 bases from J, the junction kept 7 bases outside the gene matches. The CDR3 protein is CASSYAGTSGRSSYNEQFF. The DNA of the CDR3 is TGTGCCAGCAGCTATGCCGGGACTAGCGGGAGGAGCTCCTACAATGAGCAGTTCTTC. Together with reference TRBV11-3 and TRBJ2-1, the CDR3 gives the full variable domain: EAGVVQSPRYKIIEKKQPVAFWCNPISGHNTLYWYLQNLGQGPELLIRYENEEAVDDSQLPKDRFSAERLKGVDSTLKIQPAELGDSAVYLCASSYAGTSGRSSYNEQFFGPGTRLTVL.

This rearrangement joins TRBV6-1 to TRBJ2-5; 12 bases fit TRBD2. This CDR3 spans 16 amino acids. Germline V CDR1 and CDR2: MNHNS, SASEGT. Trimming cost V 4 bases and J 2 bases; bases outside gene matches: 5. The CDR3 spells CASSGRTSGKQETQYF. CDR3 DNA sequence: TGTGCCAGCAGTGGACGGACTAGCGGGAAACAAGAGACCCAGTACTTC.

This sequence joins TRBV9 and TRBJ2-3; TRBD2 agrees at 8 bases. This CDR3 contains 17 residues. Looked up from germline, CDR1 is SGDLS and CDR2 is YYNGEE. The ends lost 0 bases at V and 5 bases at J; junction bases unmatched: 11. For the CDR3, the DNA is TGTGCCAGCAGCGTAGCCGCCGAGCGGGAGATAATAGATACGCAGTATTTT. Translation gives CASSVAAEREIIDTQYF.